A selection of T cell receptor beta chains follows, all from one sample in a study of Ad26.COV2.S vaccination and SARS-CoV-2 variants. Sequenced by immunoSEQ multiplex PCR; TCRdb stores in-frame clones only, minus some. The sample lists some 340,000 clones, approximately 86% seen once, with 1.5% to 2.5% in the top ten. The sample consisted of peripheral blood, taken in a trial of Ad26.COV2.S vaccine versus placebo. These receptors came from a person between 18 and 65 years old who received the Ad26.COV2.S COVID-19 vaccine or a placebo. The CDR3 runs from the conserved cysteine through the conserved F or W.

J: TRBJ2-1; V: TRBV5-1; CDR3: CASSLSPGAEEQFF
J: TRBJ1-1; V: TRBV7-9; CDR3: CASSLLGRTEAFF
J: TRBJ2-2; V: TRBV5-6; CDR3: CASSRDVAYTGELFF
J: TRBJ1-5; V: TRBV12-3/TRBV12-4; CDR3: CASSLGPGPRHF
J: TRBJ1-4; V: TRBV18; CDR3: CASSPTATNEKLFF
J: TRBJ1-6; V: TRBV9; CDR3: CASSVGQNSPLHF
J: TRBJ2-2; V: TRBV5-1; CDR3: CASSFDRGPTTGELFF
J: TRBJ2-2; V: TRBV18; CDR3: CASSTQGATGELFF
J: TRBJ2-7; V: TRBV10-2; CDR3: CATAGPYYEQYF
J: TRBJ2-3; V: TRBV9; CDR3: CASSVASVWGRDTQYF
J: TRBJ2-4; V: TRBV5-1; CDR3: CASSSGSENIQYF
J: TRBJ2-1; V: TRBV6-2/TRBV6-3; CDR3: CASTPPGTRVYNEQFF